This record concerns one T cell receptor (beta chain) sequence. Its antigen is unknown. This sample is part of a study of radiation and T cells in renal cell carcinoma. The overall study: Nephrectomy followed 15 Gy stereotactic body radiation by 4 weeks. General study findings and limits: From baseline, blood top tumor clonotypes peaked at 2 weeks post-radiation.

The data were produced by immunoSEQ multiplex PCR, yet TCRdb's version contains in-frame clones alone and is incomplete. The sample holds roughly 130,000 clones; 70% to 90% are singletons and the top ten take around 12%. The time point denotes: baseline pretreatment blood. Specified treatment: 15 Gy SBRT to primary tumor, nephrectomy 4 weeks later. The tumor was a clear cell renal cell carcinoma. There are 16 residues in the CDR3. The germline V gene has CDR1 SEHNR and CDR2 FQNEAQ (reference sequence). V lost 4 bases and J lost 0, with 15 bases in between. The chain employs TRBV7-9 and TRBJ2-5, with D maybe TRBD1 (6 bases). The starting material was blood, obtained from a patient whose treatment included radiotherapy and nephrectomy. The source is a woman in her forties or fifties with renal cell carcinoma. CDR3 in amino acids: CASSSTITGYQETQYF. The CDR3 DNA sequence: TGTGCCAGCAGCTCCACAATAACAGGGTACCAAGAGACCCAGTACTTC.